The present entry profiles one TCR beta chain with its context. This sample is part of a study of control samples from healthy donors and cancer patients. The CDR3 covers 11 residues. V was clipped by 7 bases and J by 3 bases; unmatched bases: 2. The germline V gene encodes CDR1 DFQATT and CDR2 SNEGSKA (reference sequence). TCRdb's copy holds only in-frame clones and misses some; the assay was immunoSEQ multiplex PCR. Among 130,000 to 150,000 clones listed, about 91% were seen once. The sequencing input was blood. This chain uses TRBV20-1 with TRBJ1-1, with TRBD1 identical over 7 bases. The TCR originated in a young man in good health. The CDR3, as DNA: TGCAGTGGGGACAGCTACACTGAAGCTTTCTTT. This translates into CSGDSYTEAFF.